Presented here are 5 T cell receptor beta chains from one specimen sequenced in a study of T cell responses to AZD1222 COVID-19 vaccine. The method was immunoSEQ multiplex PCR; TCRdb's version includes in-frame clones alone and lacks a portion of them. This table holds over 150,000 clones, about nine tenths found once. The specimen comprised peripheral blood, sampled 28 days after the second AZD1222 dose. The receptor source for this set is an adult who received the AZD1222 COVID-19 vaccine.

The chain has TRBV28 and TRBJ1-5; the D is unclear. The CDR3 extends over 11 amino acids. Trimming removed 8 bases from V and 5 bases from J, with 7 bases in between. Germline CDR1 and CDR2: MDHEN and SYDVKM. This chain's CDR3 is CASSGDQPQHF. The CDR3 nucleotides are TGTGCCAGCTCCGGAGATCAGCCCCAGCATTTT.

The chain carries TRBV2 and TRBJ2-7, with 7 bases matching TRBD1. Losses at the gene ends were 6 bases for V and 5 bases for J; bases not matched to a gene: 10. CDR3 size: 14 residues. Germline V gene lookup returns CDR1 SNHLY and CDR2 FYNNEI. Here the CDR3 DNA reads TGTGCCAGCAGGCTAGGGGGCGCGAGGAACGAGCAGTACTTC. This sequence encodes CASRLGGARNEQYF.

The chain uses TRBV20-1 and TRBJ2-1; D call uncertain. Germline V gives CDR1 DFQATT, CDR2 SNEGSKA (reference sequence). This CDR3 comprises 12 residues. V gave up 3 bases and J gave up 4 bases, with 7 bases separating them. This CDR3 reads CSASRQYNEQFF. The DNA of the CDR3 is TGCAGTGCTAGTAGGCAGTACAATGAGCAGTTCTTC.

The chain joins TRBV7-2 to TRBJ2-2; D gene ambiguous. Per the germline V gene, CDR1 is SGHTA and CDR2 is FQGNSA. The V and J ends lost 3 bases and 2 bases respectively, with 7 bases between them. The CDR3 totals 14 residues. The CDR3 DNA is TGTGCCAGCAGCTTCTCCTCCAACACCGGGGAGCTGTTTTTT. It encodes CASSFSSNTGELFF.

The chain couples TRBV19 to TRBJ2-4, with D perhaps matching TRBD1 or TRBD2 (6 bases each). The CDR3 has 13 amino acids. Trimming pared 6 bases from V and 2 bases from J, leaving 8 bases between. CDR1 is LNHDA and CDR2 is SQIVND in the germline V gene (reference sequence). CDR3 DNA sequence: TGTGCCAGTAGAGGGGGGCCCAAAAACATTCAGTACTTC. Translating gives CASRGGPKNIQYF. Variable domain in full (rest from reference TRBV19 and TRBJ2-4): DGGITQSPKYLFRKEGQNVTLSCEQNLNHDAMYWYRQDPGQGLRLIYYSQIVNDFQKGDIAEGYSVSREKKESFPLTVTSAQKNPTAFYLCASRGGPKNIQYFGAGTRLSVL.